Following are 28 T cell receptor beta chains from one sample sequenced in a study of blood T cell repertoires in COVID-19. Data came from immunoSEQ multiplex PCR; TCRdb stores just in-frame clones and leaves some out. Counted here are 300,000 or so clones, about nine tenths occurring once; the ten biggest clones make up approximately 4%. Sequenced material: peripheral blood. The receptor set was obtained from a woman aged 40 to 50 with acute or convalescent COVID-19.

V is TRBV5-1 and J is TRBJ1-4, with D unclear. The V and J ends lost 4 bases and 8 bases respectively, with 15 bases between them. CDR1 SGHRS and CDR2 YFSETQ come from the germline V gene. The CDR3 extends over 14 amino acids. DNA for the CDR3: TGCGCCAGCAGCCGTTCATCCCAGGAAGAAAAACTGTTTTTT. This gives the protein CASSRSSQEEKLFF.

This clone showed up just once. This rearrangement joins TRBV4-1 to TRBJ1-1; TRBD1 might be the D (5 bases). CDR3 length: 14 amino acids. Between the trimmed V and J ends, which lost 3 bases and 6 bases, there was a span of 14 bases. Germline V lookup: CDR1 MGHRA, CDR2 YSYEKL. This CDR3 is CASSQLQGGAEAFF. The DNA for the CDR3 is TGCGCCAGCAGCCAGCTCCAGGGTGGGGCTGAAGCTTTCTTT.

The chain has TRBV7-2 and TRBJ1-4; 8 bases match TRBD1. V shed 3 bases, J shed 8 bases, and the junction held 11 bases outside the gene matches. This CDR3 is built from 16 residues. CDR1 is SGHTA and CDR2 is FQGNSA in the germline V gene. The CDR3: CASSFRLTGVKEKLFF. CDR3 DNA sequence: TGTGCCAGCAGCTTCCGATTGACAGGGGTGAAAGAAAAACTGTTTTTT.

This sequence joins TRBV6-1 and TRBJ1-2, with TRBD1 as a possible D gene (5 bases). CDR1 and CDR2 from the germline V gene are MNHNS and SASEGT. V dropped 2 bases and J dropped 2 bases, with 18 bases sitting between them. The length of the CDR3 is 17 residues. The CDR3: CASSEKGMRSLNYGYTF. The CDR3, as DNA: TGTGCCAGCAGTGAAAAGGGGATGAGATCCTTGAACTATGGCTACACCTTC.

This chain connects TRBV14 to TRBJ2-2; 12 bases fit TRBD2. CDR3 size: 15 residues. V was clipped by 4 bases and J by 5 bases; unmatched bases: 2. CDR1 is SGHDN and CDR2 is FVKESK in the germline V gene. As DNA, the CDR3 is TGTGCCAGCAGCCGAACTAGCGGGGGGACCGGGGAGCTGTTTTTT. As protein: CASSRTSGGTGELFF.

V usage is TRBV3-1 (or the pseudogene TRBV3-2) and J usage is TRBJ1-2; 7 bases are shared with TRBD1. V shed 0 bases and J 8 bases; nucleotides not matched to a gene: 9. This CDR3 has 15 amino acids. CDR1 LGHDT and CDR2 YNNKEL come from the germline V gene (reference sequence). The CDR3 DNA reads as TGTGCCAGCAGCCAAGATCATCAGGGGGGCGGCGGCTACACCTTC. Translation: CASSQDHQGGGGYTF.

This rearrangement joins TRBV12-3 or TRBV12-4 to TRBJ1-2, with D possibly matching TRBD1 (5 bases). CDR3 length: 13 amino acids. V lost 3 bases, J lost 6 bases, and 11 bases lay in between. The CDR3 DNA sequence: TGTGCCAGCAGTTTTGACAGTCGGAATGGCTACACCTTC. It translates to CASSFDSRNGYTF.

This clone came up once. CDR3 protein: CASSPLGGAASKAGELFF. Here the CDR3 DNA reads TGCGCCAGCAGCCCATTAGGGGGGGCCGCTTCGAAGGCCGGGGAGCTGTTTTTT. The V call is TRBV5-1, the J call TRBJ2-2; TRBD2 is a possible D gene (7 bases). Germline loops: CDR1 SGHRS, CDR2 YFSETQ. V was shortened by 4 bases and J by 6 bases, with 25 bases between the two germline ends. The CDR3 is 18 amino acids.

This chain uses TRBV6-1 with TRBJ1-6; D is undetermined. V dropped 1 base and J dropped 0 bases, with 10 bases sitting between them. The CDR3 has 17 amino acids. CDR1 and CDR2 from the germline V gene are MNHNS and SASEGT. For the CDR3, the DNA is TGTGCCAGCAGTGAAGATATCCTTAGCTCCTATAATTCACCCCTCCACTTT. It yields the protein CASSEDILSSYNSPLHF.

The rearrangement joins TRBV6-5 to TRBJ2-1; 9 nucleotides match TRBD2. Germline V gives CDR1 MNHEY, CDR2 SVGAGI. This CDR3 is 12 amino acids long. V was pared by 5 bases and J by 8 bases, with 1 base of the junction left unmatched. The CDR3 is CASSRTSDEQFF. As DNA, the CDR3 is TGTGCCAGCAGTAGGACTAGCGATGAGCAGTTCTTC.

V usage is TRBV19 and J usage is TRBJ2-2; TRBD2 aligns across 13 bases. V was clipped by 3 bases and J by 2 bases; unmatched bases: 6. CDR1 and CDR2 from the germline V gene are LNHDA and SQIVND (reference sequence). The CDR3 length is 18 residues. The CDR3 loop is CASSMRTSGGLNTGELFF. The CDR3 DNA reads TGTGCCAGTAGTATGCGGACTAGCGGGGGCCTTAACACCGGGGAGCTGTTTTTT.

The CDR3 nucleotides read TGTGCCAGCAGCGCCCCCGGGACAGGGGCTGGGACGCGTGGAAACACCATATATTTT. It codes for CASSAPGTGAGTRGNTIYF. The chain has TRBV7-8 and TRBJ1-3; 10 bases are a match to TRBD1. The V and J ends lost 5 bases and 3 bases, in that order; junction bases with no gene match: 16. CDR1 and CDR2 (germline): SGHVS, FQNEAQ. The CDR3 covers 19 residues.

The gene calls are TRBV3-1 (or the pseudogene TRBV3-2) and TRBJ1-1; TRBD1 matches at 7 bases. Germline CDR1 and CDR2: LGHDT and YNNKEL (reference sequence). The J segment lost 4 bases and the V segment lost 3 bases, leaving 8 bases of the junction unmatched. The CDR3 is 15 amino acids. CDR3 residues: CASSQSGTASTEAFF. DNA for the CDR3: TGTGCCAGCAGCCAGTCCGGGACAGCCTCCACTGAAGCTTTCTTT.

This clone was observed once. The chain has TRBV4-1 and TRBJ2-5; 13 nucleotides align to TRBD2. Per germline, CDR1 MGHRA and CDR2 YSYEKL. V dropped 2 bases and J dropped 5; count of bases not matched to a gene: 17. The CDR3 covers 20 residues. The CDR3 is CASSQIFTTTSGGSRETQYF. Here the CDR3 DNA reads TGCGCCAGCAGCCAAATTTTTACGACGACTAGCGGGGGGTCCCGGGAGACCCAGTACTTC.

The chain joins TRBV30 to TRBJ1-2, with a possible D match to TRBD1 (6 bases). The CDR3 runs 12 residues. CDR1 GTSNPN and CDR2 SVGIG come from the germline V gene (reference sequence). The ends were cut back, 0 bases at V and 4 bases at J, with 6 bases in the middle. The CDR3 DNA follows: TGTGCCTGGAGTGTACAGGGCTATGGCTACACCTTC. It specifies CAWSVQGYGYTF. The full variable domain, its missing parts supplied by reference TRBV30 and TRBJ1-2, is SQTIHQWPATLVQPVGSPLSLECTVEGTSNPNLYWYRQAAGRGLQLLFYSVGIGQISSEVPQNLSASRPQDRQFILSSKKLLLSDSGFYLCAWSVQGYGYTFGSGTRLTVV.

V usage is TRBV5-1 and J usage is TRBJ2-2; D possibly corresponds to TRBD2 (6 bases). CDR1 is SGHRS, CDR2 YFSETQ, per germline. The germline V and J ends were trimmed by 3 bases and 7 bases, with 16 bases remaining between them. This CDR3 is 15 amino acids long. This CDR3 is CASSSKAGKSGELFF. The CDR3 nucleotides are TGCGCCAGCAGCTCCAAGGCGGGGAAGAGCGGGGAGCTGTTTTTT.

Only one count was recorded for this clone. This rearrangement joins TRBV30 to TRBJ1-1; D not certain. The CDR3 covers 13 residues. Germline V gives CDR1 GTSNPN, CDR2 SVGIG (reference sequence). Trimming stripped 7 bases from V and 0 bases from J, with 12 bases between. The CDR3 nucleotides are TGTGCCTCAAAACAAAACATGAACACTGAAGCTTTCTTT. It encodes CASKQNMNTEAFF.

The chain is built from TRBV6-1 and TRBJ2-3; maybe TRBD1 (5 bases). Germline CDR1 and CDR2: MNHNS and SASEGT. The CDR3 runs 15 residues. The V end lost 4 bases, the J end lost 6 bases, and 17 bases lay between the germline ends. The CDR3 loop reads CASSGGDQGRDTQYF. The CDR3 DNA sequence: TGTGCCAGCAGTGGAGGAGACCAGGGTCGGGATACGCAGTATTTT.

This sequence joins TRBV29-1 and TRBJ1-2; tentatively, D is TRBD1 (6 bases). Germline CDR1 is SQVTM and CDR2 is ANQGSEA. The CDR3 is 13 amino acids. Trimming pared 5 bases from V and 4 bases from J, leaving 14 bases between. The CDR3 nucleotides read TGCAGCGTTAGGACAGCCTCGTCCTATGGCTACACCTTC. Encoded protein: CSVRTASSYGYTF.

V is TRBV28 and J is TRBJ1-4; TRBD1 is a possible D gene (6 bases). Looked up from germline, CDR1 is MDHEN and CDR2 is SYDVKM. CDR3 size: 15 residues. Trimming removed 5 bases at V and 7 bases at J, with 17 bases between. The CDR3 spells CASSGPGGGREKLFF. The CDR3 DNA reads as TGTGCCAGCAGTGGCCCCGGGGGGGGCCGTGAAAAACTGTTTTTT.

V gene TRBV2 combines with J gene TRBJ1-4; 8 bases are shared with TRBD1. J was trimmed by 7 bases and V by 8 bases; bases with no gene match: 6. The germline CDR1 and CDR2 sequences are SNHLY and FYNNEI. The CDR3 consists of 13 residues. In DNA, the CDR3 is TGTGCCAGCGCCGGACAGGGAACTGAAAAACTGTTTTTT. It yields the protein CASAGQGTEKLFF.

The CDR3 region is CASSVAGGGYNEQFF. The CDR3 DNA reads as TGTGCCAGCAGCGTAGCAGGGGGTGGTTACAATGAGCAGTTCTTC. The chain recombines TRBV9 with TRBJ2-1, with 7 bases that match TRBD1. Germline CDR1 reads SGDLS; CDR2 reads YYNGEE. CDR3 length equals 15 residues. J lost 4 bases, V lost 0 bases, and 4 bases had no gene match.

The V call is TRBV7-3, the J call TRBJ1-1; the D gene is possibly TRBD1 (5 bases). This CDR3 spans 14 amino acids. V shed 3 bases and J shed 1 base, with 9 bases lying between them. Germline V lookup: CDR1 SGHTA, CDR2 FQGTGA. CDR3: CASSLQGGNTEAFF. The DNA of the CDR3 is TGTGCCAGCAGCTTGCAGGGTGGGAACACTGAAGCTTTCTTT. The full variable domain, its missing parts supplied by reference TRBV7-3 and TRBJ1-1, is GAGVSQTPSNKVTEKGKYVELRCDPISGHTALYWYRQSLGQGPEFLIYFQGTGAADDSGLPNDRFFAVRPEGSVSTLKIQRTERGDSAVYLCASSLQGGNTEAFFGQGTRLTVV.

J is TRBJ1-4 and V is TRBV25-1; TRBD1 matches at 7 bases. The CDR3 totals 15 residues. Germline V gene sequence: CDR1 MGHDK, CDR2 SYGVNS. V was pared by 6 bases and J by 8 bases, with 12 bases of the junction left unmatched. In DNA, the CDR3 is TGTGCCAGCAGCGACACGGGACAGAGGATCGAAAAACTGTTTTTT. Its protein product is CASSDTGQRIEKLFF.

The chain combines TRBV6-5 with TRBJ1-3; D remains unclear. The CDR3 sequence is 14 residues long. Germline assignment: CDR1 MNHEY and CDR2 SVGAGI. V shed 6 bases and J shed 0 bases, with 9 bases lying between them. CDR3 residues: CASRPRFSGNTIYF. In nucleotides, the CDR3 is TGTGCCAGCAGGCCGAGATTCTCTGGAAACACCATATATTTT.

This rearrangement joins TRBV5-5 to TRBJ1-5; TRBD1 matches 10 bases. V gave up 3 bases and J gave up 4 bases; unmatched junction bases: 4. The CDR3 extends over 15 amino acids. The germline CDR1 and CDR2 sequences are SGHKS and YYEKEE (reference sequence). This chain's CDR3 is CASSWGQGPNQPQHF. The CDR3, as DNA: TGTGCCAGCAGCTGGGGACAGGGGCCTAATCAGCCCCAGCATTTT. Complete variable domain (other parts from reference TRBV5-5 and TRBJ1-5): DAGVTQSPTHLIKTRGQQVTLRCSPISGHKSVSWYQQVLGQGPQFIFQYYEKEERGRGNFPDRFSARQFPNYSSELNVNALLLGDSALYLCASSWGQGPNQPQHFGDGTRLSIL.

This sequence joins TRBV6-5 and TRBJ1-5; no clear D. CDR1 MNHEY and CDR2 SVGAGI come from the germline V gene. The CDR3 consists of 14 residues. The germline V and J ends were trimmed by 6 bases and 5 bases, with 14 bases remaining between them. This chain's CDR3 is CASSLSLSDQPQHF. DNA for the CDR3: TGTGCCAGCAGCCTCAGTTTGAGCGATCAGCCCCAGCATTTT.

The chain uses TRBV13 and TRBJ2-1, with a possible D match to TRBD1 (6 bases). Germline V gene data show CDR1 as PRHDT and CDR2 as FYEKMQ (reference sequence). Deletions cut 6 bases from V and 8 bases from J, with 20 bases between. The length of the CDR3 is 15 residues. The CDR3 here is CASSPLGGGSYEQFF. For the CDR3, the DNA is TGTGCCAGCAGTCCACTAGGGGGTGGCTCCTATGAGCAGTTCTTC.